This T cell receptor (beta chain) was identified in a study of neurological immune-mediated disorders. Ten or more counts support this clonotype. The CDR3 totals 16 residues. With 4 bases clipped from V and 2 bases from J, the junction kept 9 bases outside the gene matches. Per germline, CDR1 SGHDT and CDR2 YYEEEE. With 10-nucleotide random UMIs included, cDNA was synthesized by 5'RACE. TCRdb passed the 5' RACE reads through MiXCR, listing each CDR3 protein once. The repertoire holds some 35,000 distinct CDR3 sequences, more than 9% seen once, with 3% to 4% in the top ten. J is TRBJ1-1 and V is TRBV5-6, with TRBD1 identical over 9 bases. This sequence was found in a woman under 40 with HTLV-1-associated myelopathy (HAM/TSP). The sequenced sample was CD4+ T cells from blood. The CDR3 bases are TGTGCCAGCAGCCCCTACCGGACAGGGGTTAACACTGAAGCTTTCTTT. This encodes CASSPYRTGVNTEAFF.